Listed here is a single T cell receptor beta chain. These data belong to a study of blood T cell repertoires in COVID-19. Study background: Material from acute and convalescent COVID-19 was sourced from the United States, Italy and Spain. Sources were T cells, B-cell-depleted T cells, or PBMCs; the material itself was cDNA or gDNA.

Germline-derived CDR1 and CDR2 are SNHLY and FYNNEI. Trimming removed 1 base from V and 11 bases from J; junction bases left unmatched: 13. The CDR3 spans 17 residues. Membership in each cohort depended on participant-reported clinical history. Two negative PCRs, clearance, or symptom resolution characterized the recovered Cohort 3 donors. Repertoires were generated with immunoSEQ multiplex PCR, while TCRdb's copy carries only in-frame clones and drops some. The repertoire includes approximately 400,000 clones, more than 75% of them detected once, and 1% to 1.5% sits in the top ten. The source is a man aged 25 to 40 who had recovered from COVID-19. Sequenced material: PBMCs or T cells enriched from blood (not recorded which). The chain carries TRBV2 and TRBJ1-4; 10 positions agree with TRBD1. The chain's CDR3 is CASSEGLRTGGKWKLFF. CDR3 nucleotides: TGTGCCAGCAGTGAAGGGCTAAGGACAGGGGGTAAATGGAAACTGTTTTTT.